This entry describes one TCR beta chain. In the source study's methods: Nucleated cell counts were estimated from reference gene primer amplification. Here immunoSEQ multiplex PCR was the method, and the copy in TCRdb shows in-frame clones only, minus some. The V and J calls and the clone size are those of that table, but D and trimming were determined from the DNA. Among about 140,000 clones listed, 75% to 85% were seen once. These data belong to a study of blood T cell repertoires in COVID-19. About the research overall: Both acute and convalescent COVID-19 samples were obtained from the United States, Italy and Spain. The cDNA or gDNA used as material had been derived from T cells, B-cell-depleted T cells, or PBMCs.

CDR1 is SGDLS, CDR2 YYNGEE, per germline. The CDR3 sequence is 13 residues long. Trimming stripped 1 base from V and 2 bases from J, with 6 bases between. The sequenced sample consisted of peripheral blood. This clonotype was sampled from a woman at least 80 years old with active or convalescent COVID-19. The chain uses TRBV9 and TRBJ2-5; unclear D gene. The CDR3: CASSVNSQETQYF. CDR3 coding DNA: TGTGCCAGCAGCGTAAACTCTCAAGAGACCCAGTACTTC.